The clone carrying this T cell receptor (beta chain) has just a few counts. Antigen unknown. The data derive from a study of blood T cells in healthy people across ages. A second PCR, run for roughly 7 to 12 cycles, used a sample-barcoded 5' primer plus a J-beta primer mix. The template-switch adaptor, which had 12 random nucleotides, put a tag on each cDNA molecule. TCRdb re-derived calls from the 5' RACE reads in MiXCR, one entry per CDR3 protein. The table records fewer than 700,000 distinct CDR3 sequences, 40% to 50% of them present only once. Overall study results and limits: Per million T cells, the diversity of TCR beta decreased roughly linearly as age advanced. Possibly confounding the expanded clonotype changes was the fact that donor CMV status was unknown.

The V gene end was trimmed by 5 bases and the J gene end by 8 bases; junction bases not matched to a gene: 1. The CDR3 sequence is 13 residues long. CDR1 and CDR2 from the germline V gene are ENHRY and SYGVKD. Per sample, at least 5 micrograms of total RNA were extracted. The specimen was blood. V usage is TRBV10-3 and J usage is TRBJ2-1; 12 bases match TRBD2. This clonotype was sampled from a man at least 80 years old in good health. The CDR3 region has the DNA TGTGCCATCAGTAGGACTAGCGGGGATGAGCAGTTCTTC. Its protein product is CAISRTSGDEQFF.